These T cell receptor beta chains were read from a single sample in a study of PD-1 blockade in classical Hodgkin lymphoma. Using immunoSEQ multiplex PCR, the repertoire was profiled, and TCRdb retains in-frame clones only, with some absent. The sample includes fewer than 45,000 clones, around three fifths of them seen just once. The sample here was peripheral blood mononuclear cells (PBMCs), taken before the fourth cycle of nivolumab. The source of these receptors is a human donor with classical Hodgkin lymphoma. The CDR3 runs from the conserved cysteine through the conserved F or W. The D gene is left open where the match is weak. Not every row has a clone size; where given, it reads once, few, many or a size class.

d_call	clone_size	j_call	v_call	cdr3_nt	cdr3_aa
TRBD2	once	TRBJ2-1	TRBV7-3	TGTGCCAGCAGCCATGGACTAGCCGATGAGCAGTTCTTC	CASSHGLADEQFF
.	medium-sized	TRBJ2-5	TRBV5-1	TGCGCCAGCAGCTCGACTCCGGGACATAGGGAGACCCAGTACTTC	CASSSTPGHRETQYF
TRBD2	few	TRBJ2-1	TRBV7-3	TGTGCCAGCAGCTTAGATTTGACTAGCGGGCTCAATGAGCAGTTCTTC	CASSLDLTSGLNEQFF
TRBD1	.	TRBJ2-7	TRBV28	TGTGCCAGCAGTTTAGAGGGGGCGTGGAACGAGCAGTACTTC	CASSLEGAWNEQYF
.	.	TRBJ1-1	TRBV30	TGTGCCTGGAGTGATAGGAACACTGAAGCTTTCTTT	CAWSDRNTEAFF
.	.	TRBJ1-1	TRBV7-3	TGTGCCAGCAGCTTTATCGGGGGTCTGAACACTGAAGCTTTCTTT	CASSFIGGLNTEAFF
.	few	TRBJ1-1	TRBV19	TGTGCCAGTAGTATCCACACTGAAGCTTTCTTT	CASSIHTEAFF
.	.	TRBJ1-2	TRBV18	TGTGCCAGCTCACCATTTTCAGGATCTATTGGCTACACCTTC	CASSPFSGSIGYTF
.	.	TRBJ2-6	TRBV7-3	TGTGCCAGCAGCTATCAGGCTACCCGCTCTGGGGCCAACGTCCTGACTTTC	CASSYQATRSGANVLTF
TRBD1	.	TRBJ1-4	TRBV5-8	TGTGCCAGCAGCTACGGGACAGGGGATGAAAAACTGTTTTTT	CASSYGTGDEKLFF
.	.	TRBJ2-1	TRBV27	TGTGCCAGCAGTTTATTCAGGGGCCGCAATGAGCAGTTCTTC	CASSLFRGRNEQFF
.	.	TRBJ1-6	TRBV7-2	TGTGCCAGCAGCTTAGCCCGGGCCCTAAATTCACCCCTCCACTTT	CASSLARALNSPLHF
.	few	TRBJ1-1	TRBV28	TGTGCCAGCAGTCCGGCCATCCCTGAAGCTTTCTTT	CASSPAIPEAFF
.	many	TRBJ2-1	TRBV4-1	TGCGCCAGCAGCCACGGCGGGTCCAATGAGCAGTTCTTC	CASSHGGSNEQFF
TRBD2	few	TRBJ2-3	TRBV6-5	TGTGCCAGCAAGCGGGGGGGCGTAGATACGCAGTATTTT	CASKRGGVDTQYF
.	.	TRBJ1-1	TRBV7-2	TGTGCCAGCAGCTTAGCTGGGGGAATGAACACTGAAGCTTTCTTT	CASSLAGGMNTEAFF
TRBD1	.	TRBJ2-7	TRBV25-1	TGTGCCAGCGGGGTTACCGGGACAGCTTACGAGCAGTACTTC	CASGVTGTAYEQYF
TRBD1	.	TRBJ2-7	TRBV7-2	TGTGCCAGCAGCTTGGGACAGGGTGACTACGAGCAGTACTTC	CASSLGQGDYEQYF
.	few	TRBJ1-6	TRBV6-5	TGTGCCAGCAGCTCAGGGGATTCACCCCTCCACTTT	CASSSGDSPLHF
.	.	TRBJ1-5	TRBV28	TGTGCCAGCCGCCACTGGGGCGATAGCAATCAGCCCCAGCATTTT	CASRHWGDSNQPQHF
TRBD2	few	TRBJ2-1	TRBV19	TGTGCCAGTAGACCAGGGGGACTAGCGGGGAACTACAATGAGCAGTTCTTC	CASRPGGLAGNYNEQFF
.	.	TRBJ2-5	TRBV6-1	TGTGCCAGCAGTGGCAGGGAAGAGACCCAGTACTTC	CASSGREETQYF
TRBD1	medium-sized	TRBJ1-6	TRBV28	TGTGCCACCATCCCCCAGGGGGATTCACCCCTCCACTTT	CATIPQGDSPLHF
.	.	TRBJ1-5	TRBV2	TGTGCCAGCAGTGACGAGGGCAATCAGCCCCAGCATTTT	CASSDEGNQPQHF
.	.	TRBJ1-5	TRBV28	TGTGCCAGCAGTAACCAGTTTGCGGTCGGCAATCAGCCCCAGCATTTT	CASSNQFAVGNQPQHF
.	once	TRBJ2-7	TRBV19	TGTGCCAGTAGTCGGACAGGGACCGGGAGGGAGCAGTACTTC	CASSRTGTGREQYF
TRBD1	.	TRBJ1-1	TRBV6-5	TGTGCCAGCAGGCTACAGGGGGCAGGGAACACTGAAGCTTTCTTT	CASRLQGAGNTEAFF
.	.	TRBJ1-6	TRBV30	TGTGCCTGGAGGAGAGGAGCTAATTCACCCCTCCACTTT	CAWRRGANSPLHF
TRBD1	few	TRBJ2-7	TRBV7-2	TGTGCCAGCAGCCCCTGGACAGGGGGAGGCGAGCAGTACTTC	CASSPWTGGGEQYF
TRBD2	once	TRBJ2-7	TRBV10-3	TGTGCCATCAGCACTAGCGGAGGGTACGAGCAGTACTTC	CAISTSGGYEQYF
TRBD2	.	TRBJ2-3	TRBV2	TGTGCCAGCAGGAAAACTAGCGGAGGCACAGATACGCAGTATTTT	CASRKTSGGTDTQYF
.	medium-sized	TRBJ1-1	TRBV19	TGTGCCAGTAGTATATTCGGAGGTGTGGGGCCTGAAGCTTTCTTT	CASSIFGGVGPEAFF
.	few	TRBJ1-1	TRBV18	TGTGCCAGCTCACCACGACGGAAGCGGGACACTGAAGCTTTCTTT	CASSPRRKRDTEAFF
.	once	TRBJ1-5	TRBV6-5	TGTGCCAGCAGGGGGACGGGGGTAGGCCAGCCCCAGCATTTT	CASRGTGVGQPQHF
TRBD2	.	TRBJ2-1	TRBV5-4	TGTGCCAGCAGCTCACAGCGGGAGGGCCCGAATGAGCAGTTCTTC	CASSSQREGPNEQFF
.	few	TRBJ2-7	TRBV30	TGTGCCTGGAGTAAGGGGACGGTGTCCTACGAGCAGTACTTC	CAWSKGTVSYEQYF
TRBD1	.	TRBJ1-2	TRBV6-1	TGTGCCAGCAAAGGACAGGGGACCAACTATGGCTACACCTTC	CASKGQGTNYGYTF
TRBD1	.	TRBJ2-7	TRBV5-6	TGTGCCAGCAGCTTTCTGGACAGGATCAACGAGCAGTACTTC	CASSFLDRINEQYF
.	few	TRBJ1-5	TRBV4-1	TGCGCCAGCAGCCAAGACGACGATAGCAATCAGCCCCAGCATTTT	CASSQDDDSNQPQHF
.	.	TRBJ2-7	TRBV7-8	TGTGCCAGCAGCTTAAGCAGGGGAGAGCAGTACTTC	CASSLSRGEQYF
.	.	TRBJ2-7	TRBV27	TGTGCCATTCTCGTACCGGACTTTAAGCAGTACTTC	CAILVPDFKQYF
.	.	TRBJ1-5	TRBV4-1	TGCGCCAGCAGCCAAGTAGGGGAGGGGGGATATCAGCCCCAGCATTTT	CASSQVGEGGYQPQHF
.	.	TRBJ1-3	TRBV28	TGTGCCAGCAGTTTAGCGGTTGGAAACACCATATATTTT	CASSLAVGNTIYF
.	.	TRBJ1-1	TRBV6-5	TGTGCCACTCGGCGGGGCACTGAAGCTTTCTTT	CATRRGTEAFF
TRBD2	.	TRBJ2-6	TRBV7-6	TGTGCCAGCAGCGCCAAAGCGGGAGGTACCCCCAGTATCTTCTCTGGGGCCAACGTCCTGACTTTC	CASSAKAGGTPSIFSGANVLTF
.	.	TRBJ2-6	TRBV10-3	TGTGCCATCAGTGGAGGGAACTCTGGGGCCAACGTCCTGACTTTC	CAISGGNSGANVLTF
.	.	TRBJ1-1	TRBV5-6	TGTGCCAGCAGCTTGGTAAACACTGAAGCTTTCTTT	CASSLVNTEAFF
TRBD1	.	TRBJ1-1	TRBV28	TGTGCCAGCAGTGGGGACAGGGGAATAAACACTGAAGCTTTCTTT	CASSGDRGINTEAFF
.	.	TRBJ1-2	TRBV29-1	TGCAGCGTTATAAGGGCCGGCTATGGCTACACCTTC	CSVIRAGYGYTF
TRBD1	.	TRBJ1-2	TRBV28	TGTGCCAGCAGTTTTAGGGGACAGGGGATGGATGGCTACACCTTC	CASSFRGQGMDGYTF
.	many	TRBJ1-6	TRBV30	TGTGCCTGGAGTGAGGTCAGGGATTCACCCCTCCACTTT	CAWSEVRDSPLHF
TRBD2	.	TRBJ2-5	TRBV29-1	TGCAGCGTTGACCGGACTAGCGGGGAGACCCAGTACTTC	CSVDRTSGETQYF
.	.	TRBJ2-2	TRBV6-5	TGTGCCAGCAGTTACTCGACTCAGCCCACCGGGGAGCTGTTTTTT	CASSYSTQPTGELFF